This TCR beta chain was captured by sequencing in a study of T cells in Graves' hyperthyroidism and ophthalmopathy. General study results and limits: Most thyroid clonotypes that were expanded above 0.001 also turned up in blood.

From RNA transcripts, TCR beta CDR3 regions were amplified. TCR CDR3 underwent first-round RT-PCR with the HTBI primer set. TCRdb independently ran MiXCR on the multiplex PCR reads; one entry per CDR3 protein. The table records roughly 130,000 distinct CDR3 sequences, roughly a fifth of them present only once. Turning to this clonotype: Its antigen is not identified.

Reasons for excluding patients were uncontrolled infection, other autoimmune disease, pregnancy or lactation. The length of the CDR3 is 18 residues. CDR1 is DFQATT, CDR2 SNEGSKA, per germline (reference sequence). Trimming removed 0 bases from V and 1 base from J; junction bases left unmatched: 10. The chain has TRBV20-1 and TRBJ2-7; 12 bases are a match to TRBD2. The source material was blood. The clonotype was recovered from a woman aged 45-65 years with Graves' hyperthyroidism that later progressed to Graves' ophthalmopathy. Here the CDR3 DNA reads TGCAGTGCTAGAGATAGGGCTAGCGGGAGGGGTGGTTCCTACGAGCAGTACTTC. Translation: CSARDRASGRGGSYEQYF.